The clone carrying this T cell receptor (beta chain) was observed many times. Its antigen is unknown. Single viable CD3+CD4+CD8-CD45RO+ cells were sorted as the memory CD4+ T cells. With V trimmed by 5 bases and J by 2 bases, 7 bases remained unmatched. The germline V gene has CDR1 SEHNR and CDR2 FQNEAQ (reference sequence). The CDR3 extends over 15 amino acids. The sample is drawn from a study of memory CD4+ T cells and cytomegalovirus serostatus. Study-level points and caveats: Of 150 to 200 reported CMV TCRbeta sequences, around 62 were found in memory CD4+ repertoires.

Assay: immunoSEQ multiplex PCR; the TCRdb copy retains only in-frame clones and omits some. The sample carries approximately 40,000 clones, 76% recorded once. Sequencing input: memory CD4+ T cells from blood. The chain carries TRBV7-9 and TRBJ2-7, with 9 bases identical to TRBD1. The TCR originated in an adult in good health and CMV-seronegative. The DNA for the CDR3 is TGTGCCAGCAGCGCCGTTACAGGGGGCGCCTACGAGCAGTACTTC. Translating it yields CASSAVTGGAYEQYF.